This entry lists 9 T cell receptor beta chains sequenced from one sample in a study of beta chain features in type 1 diabetes. The whole isolated RNA underwent reverse transcription, so sequencing captured expressed TCRB transcripts. Repertoires were generated with immunoSEQ multiplex PCR, while TCRdb's copy carries only in-frame clones and drops some. The data hold about 410,000 clones, with approximately 15% observed a single time. Material for sequencing was naive CD4+ T cells from blood. Source of these receptors: a man aged 25-40 years in good health.

The table lists this clone with a few counts. The genes are TRBV7-3 and TRBJ2-7, with D perhaps being TRBD1 or TRBD2 (5 bases each). The CDR3 covers 18 residues. CDR1 is SGHTA, CDR2 FQGTGA, per germline. With 1 base removed from V and 1 base from J, the gap between germline ends came to 20 bases. For the CDR3, the DNA is TGTGCCAGCAGCTTAAAGGTCTGGGGACCCCAAGGATCCTACGAGCAGTACGTC. It translates to CASSLKVWGPQGSYEQYV.

The sample holds a few counts of this clone. The V and J genes are TRBV30 and TRBJ1-4; no reliable D call. The CDR3 totals 13 residues. CDR1 and CDR2 from the germline V gene are GTSNPN and SVGIG (reference sequence). Trimming cost V 4 bases and J 4 bases, with 10 bases left between them. The CDR3 DNA sequence: TGTGCCTGGAACCGGCTGGGTAATGAAAAACTGTTTTTT. Protein product: CAWNRLGNEKLFF.

This rearrangement joins TRBV27 to TRBJ2-4; 7 bases are shared with TRBD2. J was trimmed by 8 bases and V by 3 bases; bases with no gene match: 4. The germline V gene encodes CDR1 MNHEY and CDR2 SMNVEV (reference sequence). The CDR3 has 13 amino acids. Here the CDR3 DNA reads TGTGCCAGCAGTTTGGGGAGGGAGTACATTCAGTACTTC. Protein product: CASSLGREYIQYF.

This clone has only a few counts. The V gene is TRBV2, the J gene TRBJ1-1; 9 bases are shared with TRBD1. CDR1 SNHLY and CDR2 FYNNEI come from the germline V gene. Trimming cost V 6 bases and J 0 bases; bases outside gene matches: 5. The length of the CDR3 is 15 residues. In DNA form, the CDR3 reads TGTGCCAGCAGGGACAGGGGTAGGATGAACACTGAAGCTTTCTTT. Protein product: CASRDRGRMNTEAFF.

The gene calls are TRBV5-1 and TRBJ2-5; no reliable D call. The length of the CDR3 is 13 residues. Germline loops: CDR1 SGHRS, CDR2 YFSETQ. Trimming left V 1 base short and J 5 bases short, with 9 bases between. The CDR3 nucleotides are TGCGCCAGCAGCTTGCGTCCCGGGGAGACCCAGTACTTC. Translation gives CASSLRPGETQYF. Combining the CDR3 with reference TRBV5-1 and TRBJ2-5 gives the whole variable domain KAGVTQTPRYLIKTRGQQVTLSCSPISGHRSVSWYQQTPGQGLQFLFEYFSETQRNKGNFPGRFSGRQFSNSRSEMNVSTLELGDSALYLCASSLRPGETQYFGPGTRLLVL.

This clone has just a few counts. The J gene is TRBJ1-5, the V gene TRBV30; TRBD1 might be the D (6 bases). In germline, CDR1 is GTSNPN, CDR2 SVGIG (reference sequence). The CDR3 runs to 15 residues. With 0 bases removed from V and 0 bases from J, the gap between germline ends came to 9 bases. In nucleotides, the CDR3 is TGTGCCTGGAGTGTAGGGGGAGGTAGCAATCAGCCCCAGCATTTT. Protein product: CAWSVGGGSNQPQHF.

The table lists this clone with a few counts. The chain couples TRBV28 to TRBJ2-7, with TRBD2 as a possible D gene (6 bases). The germline V gene encodes CDR1 MDHEN and CDR2 SYDVKM. The ends were cut back, 6 bases at V and 2 bases at J, with 14 bases in the middle. There are 14 residues in the CDR3. CDR3: CASSPPGGAYEQYF. For the CDR3, the DNA is TGTGCCAGCAGCCCCCCCGGCGGGGCCTACGAGCAGTACTTC.

This clone occurred a few times. V and J are TRBV30 and TRBJ1-2; no definite D call. Germline V gene lookup returns CDR1 GTSNPN and CDR2 SVGIG (reference sequence). Trimming shortened V by 3 bases and J by 4 bases, and 9 bases separated the two germline ends. The CDR3 extends over 12 amino acids. CDR3: CAWSQNSYGYTF. The CDR3 DNA reads as TGTGCCTGGAGCCAAAATAGCTATGGCTACACCTTC. The full variable domain, with the rest looked up from reference TRBV30 and TRBJ1-2, is SQTIHQWPATLVQPVGSPLSLECTVEGTSNPNLYWYRQAAGRGLQLLFYSVGIGQISSEVPQNLSASRPQDRQFILSSKKLLLSDSGFYLCAWSQNSYGYTFGSGTRLTVV.

V and J are TRBV9 and TRBJ1-2, with D possibly matching TRBD1 (5 bases). The CDR3 runs to 16 residues. Germline V gene sequence: CDR1 SGDLS, CDR2 YYNGEE. Trimming shortened V by 2 bases and J by 4 bases, and 18 bases separated the two germline ends. Here the CDR3 reads CASSVTEAAFGYGYTF. In DNA form, the CDR3 reads TGTGCCAGCAGCGTGACAGAAGCAGCCTTTGGCTATGGCTACACCTTC.